The present T cell receptor (beta chain) was sequenced within a study of cytomegalovirus exposure and HLA in healthy donors. The PCR made use of 60 Vbeta and 13 Jbeta primers. The data were produced by immunoSEQ multiplex PCR, yet TCRdb's version contains in-frame clones alone and is incomplete. This table has 130,000 or so clones, roughly 80% appearing once. The receptor's source is a man aged 25-45 years in good health and CMV-seronegative. Input material: PBMCs.

The CDR3 sequence: CSVRDTGNSYEQYF. DNA of the CDR3: TGCAGCGTCCGTGACACAGGGAACTCCTACGAGCAGTACTTC. The gene calls are TRBV29-1 and TRBJ2-7, with D tentatively TRBD1 (6 bases). This CDR3 has 14 residues. Germline V gene data show CDR1 as SQVTM and CDR2 as ANQGSEA. Between the trimmed V and J ends, which lost 6 bases and 0 bases, there was a span of 15 bases.